Presented here are 15 T cell receptor beta chains from one specimen sequenced in a study of blood T cell repertoires in COVID-19. TCRdb keeps only in-frame clones here, not all; method: immunoSEQ multiplex PCR. The sample holds about 430,000 clones, around nine tenths seen once. The material sequenced was PBMCs or T cells enriched from blood (not recorded which). These receptors were obtained from a woman in her late teens or twenties who had been exposed to COVID-19.

V is TRBV7-9 and J is TRBJ2-5; tentative D call: TRBD2 (6 bases). CDR3 length equals 16 residues. V was trimmed by 5 bases and J by 5 bases, leaving 21 bases between them. Germline values: CDR1 SEHNR, CDR2 FQNEAQ (reference sequence). The CDR3 reads CASSRGTGLNLETQYF. In DNA form, the CDR3 reads TGTGCCAGCAGCCGGGGAACCGGACTAAACCTGGAGACCCAGTACTTC.

The rearrangement uses TRBV6-6 and TRBJ2-5; 8 nucleotides match TRBD1. The germline gives CDR1 MNHNY, CDR2 SVGAGI (reference sequence). The CDR3 length is 14 residues. With 6 bases clipped from V and 5 bases from J, the junction kept 8 bases outside the gene matches. The CDR3: CASRYRDRGETQYF. The DNA of the CDR3 is TGTGCCAGCAGATACCGTGACAGGGGTGAGACCCAGTACTTC.

The chain uses TRBV23-1 and TRBJ2-7; 14 bases map to TRBD2. TRBV23-1 counts as an open reading frame of uncertain function. This CDR3 comprises 21 residues. With 3 bases clipped from V and 1 base from J, the junction kept 17 bases outside the gene matches. The CDR3 DNA sequence: TGCGCCAGCAGTCAGCCGGGCAGGCGGACTAGCGGGAGGCCTAAATCCTACGAGCAGTACTTC. This encodes CASSQPGRRTSGRPKSYEQYF.

This chain links TRBV4-1 with TRBJ2-2; weak D call: TRBD2 (7 bases). Trimming removed 10 bases at V and 4 bases at J, with 16 bases between. This CDR3 has 14 amino acids. Germline-derived CDR1 and CDR2 are MGHRA and YSYEKL. In DNA, the CDR3 is TGCGCCACCGCGGGGGCAGGTGGCACCGGGGAGCTGTTTTTT. Translating it yields CATAGAGGTGELFF.

Note on this clone: With a much larger clone just one base away, this may be a read error. The chain joins TRBV5-4 to TRBJ1-2, with D possibly TRBD1 on 5 matching bases. The CDR3 sequence is 13 residues long. V dropped 0 bases and J dropped 2 bases, with 5 bases sitting between them. The germline V gene encodes CDR1 SGHNT and CDR2 YYREEE (reference sequence). The CDR3 is CASSLDRNYGYTF. As DNA, the CDR3 is TGTGCCAGCAGCTTGGACAGGAACTATGGCTACACCTTC. Variable domain in full (rest from reference TRBV5-4 and TRBJ1-2): ETGVTQSPTHLIKTRGQQVTLRCSSQSGHNTVSWYQQALGQGPQFIFQYYREEENGRGNFPPRFSGLQFPNYSSELNVNALELDDSALYLCASSLDRNYGYTFGSGTRLTVV.

The chain carries TRBV6-4 and TRBJ2-5, with TRBD2 identical over 8 bases. The germline CDR1 and CDR2 sequences are MRHNA and SNTAGT. The length of the CDR3 is 15 residues. Unmatched junction bases numbered 7, after V lost 6 bases and J lost 1 base. The CDR3 region is CASSLSAGGQETQYF. The CDR3 bases are TGTGCCAGCAGCCTCTCCGCGGGGGGCCAAGAGACCCAGTACTTC.

V and J are TRBV5-4 and TRBJ2-5; the match to TRBD2 covers 13 bases. V gave up 3 bases and J gave up 5 bases; unmatched junction bases: 4. The CDR3 contains 15 residues. Germline V CDR1 and CDR2: SGHNT, YYREEE (reference sequence). The CDR3 nucleotides are TGTGCCAGCAGCTCGGGACTAGCGGGACTGGAGACCCAGTACTTC. It is translated as CASSSGLAGLETQYF.

The chain links TRBV29-1 to TRBJ2-1; the match to TRBD1 covers 10 bases. This CDR3 is 15 amino acids long. Germline V gene data show CDR1 as SQVTM and CDR2 as ANQGSEA. Unmatched junction bases numbered 9, after V lost 5 bases and J lost 5 bases. CDR3 DNA sequence: TGCAGCGTTTCGGGGGACAGGGGAGGCCACAATGAGCAGTTCTTC. Its protein product is CSVSGDRGGHNEQFF.

This clone was detected only a few times. V usage is TRBV18 and J usage is TRBJ2-3; the D gene is possibly TRBD1 (5 bases). Per germline, CDR1 KGHSH and CDR2 LQKENI. Deletions cut 5 bases from V and 4 bases from J, with 16 bases between. This CDR3 is built from 15 residues. In nucleotides, the CDR3 is TGTGCCAGCTCAAGGGGCACCGCCCCCCCAGATACGCAGTATTTT. This encodes CASSRGTAPPDTQYF.

This rearrangement joins TRBV2 to TRBJ1-5; 7 positions agree with TRBD1. CDR3 size: 14 residues. Germline CDR1 SNHLY, CDR2 FYNNEI. The junction had 7 bases not matched to a gene; V was cut back by 7 bases and J by 4 bases. As DNA, the CDR3 is TGTGCCAGCAACACGAGACAGGGTAATCAGCCCCAGCATTTT. Protein: CASNTRQGNQPQHF.

This clone was found once. The V gene is TRBV28, the J gene TRBJ2-7; TRBD2 aligns across 15 bases. The trim removed 5 bases at V and 12 bases at J, leaving 8 bases unmatched. This CDR3 spans 14 amino acids. The germline CDR1 and CDR2 sequences are MDHEN and SYDVKM. The CDR3 sequence: CASSRGTSGRHLYF. Here the CDR3 DNA reads TGTGCCAGCAGTCGTGGGACTAGCGGGAGGCATTTGTACTTC.

The J gene is TRBJ1-1, the V gene TRBV7-9; 10 bases align to TRBD1. Looked up from germline, CDR1 is SEHNR and CDR2 is FQNEAQ (reference sequence). V trimming: 1 base; J trimming: 11 bases; junction bases outside the gene matches: 4. The CDR3 sequence is 13 residues long. CDR3 bases: TGTGCCAGCAGCTTAGAGGGGACAGGGGCTGCTTTCTTT. It yields the protein CASSLEGTGAAFF.

The J gene is TRBJ1-6, the V gene TRBV19; TRBD1 agrees at 7 bases. Germline V lookup: CDR1 LNHDA, CDR2 SQIVND (reference sequence). V lost 7 bases to trimming and J lost 7 bases; unmatched junction nucleotides: 7. The CDR3 consists of 14 residues. Here the CDR3 reads CASMVTGANSPLHF. The CDR3 nucleotides are TGTGCCAGTATGGTTACAGGGGCCAATTCACCCCTCCACTTT.

The chain links TRBV11-2 to TRBJ2-3, with TRBD2 as a possible D gene (5 bases). The CDR3 loop spans 16 amino acids. Trimming took off 5 bases at V and 2 bases at J, with 17 bases between the two ends. Germline CDR1 is SGHAT and CDR2 is FQNNGV. This CDR3 is CASSRQVRRDTDTQYF. DNA for the CDR3: TGTGCCAGCAGCAGGCAGGTGCGTCGGGACACAGATACGCAGTATTTT.

The chain recombines TRBV7-2 with TRBJ1-5; 7 bases align to TRBD1. The junction had 5 bases not matched to a gene; V was cut back by 1 base and J by 5 bases. The CDR3 sequence is 15 residues long. Germline CDR1 and CDR2: SGHTA and FQGNSA. CDR3 sequence: CASSLEGRGHQPQHF. CDR3 nucleotide sequence: TGTGCCAGCAGCTTAGAGGGAAGGGGGCATCAGCCCCAGCATTTT.